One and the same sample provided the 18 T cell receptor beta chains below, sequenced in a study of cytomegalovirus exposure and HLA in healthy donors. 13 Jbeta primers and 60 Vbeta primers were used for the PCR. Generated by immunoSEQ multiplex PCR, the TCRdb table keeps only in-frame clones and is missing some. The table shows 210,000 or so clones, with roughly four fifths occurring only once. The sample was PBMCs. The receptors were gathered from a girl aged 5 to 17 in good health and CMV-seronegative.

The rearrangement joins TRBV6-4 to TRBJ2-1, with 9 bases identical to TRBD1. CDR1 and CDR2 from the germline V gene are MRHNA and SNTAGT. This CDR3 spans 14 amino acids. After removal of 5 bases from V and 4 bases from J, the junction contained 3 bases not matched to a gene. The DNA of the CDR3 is TGTGCCAGCAGTTTGGGACAGGGATACAATGAGCAGTTCTTC. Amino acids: CASSLGQGYNEQFF.

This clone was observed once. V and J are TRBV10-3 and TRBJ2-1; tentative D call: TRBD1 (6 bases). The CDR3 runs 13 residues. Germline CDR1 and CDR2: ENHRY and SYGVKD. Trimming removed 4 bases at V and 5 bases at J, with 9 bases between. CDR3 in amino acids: CAISGQVDNEQFF. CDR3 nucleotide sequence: TGTGCCATCAGTGGACAGGTGGACAATGAGCAGTTCTTC.

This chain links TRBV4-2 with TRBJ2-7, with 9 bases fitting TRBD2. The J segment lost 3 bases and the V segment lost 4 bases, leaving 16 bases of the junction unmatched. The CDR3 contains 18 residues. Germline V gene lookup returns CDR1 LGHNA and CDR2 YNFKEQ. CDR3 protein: CASSRGSRGGPPFYEQYF. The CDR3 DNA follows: TGTGCCAGCAGCCGGGGATCGCGGGGGGGCCCCCCTTTCTACGAGCAGTACTTC.

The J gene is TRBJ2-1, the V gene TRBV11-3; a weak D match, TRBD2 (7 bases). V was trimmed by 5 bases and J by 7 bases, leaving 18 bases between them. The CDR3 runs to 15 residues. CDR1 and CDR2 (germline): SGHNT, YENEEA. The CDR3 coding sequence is TGTGCCAGCAGCCCACAGGGAGGGCAGAGGAATGAGCAGTTCTTC. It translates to CASSPQGGQRNEQFF. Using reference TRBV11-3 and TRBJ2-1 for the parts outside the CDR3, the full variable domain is EAGVVQSPRYKIIEKKQPVAFWCNPISGHNTLYWYLQNLGQGPELLIRYENEEAVDDSQLPKDRFSAERLKGVDSTLKIQPAELGDSAVYLCASSPQGGQRNEQFFGPGTRLTVL.

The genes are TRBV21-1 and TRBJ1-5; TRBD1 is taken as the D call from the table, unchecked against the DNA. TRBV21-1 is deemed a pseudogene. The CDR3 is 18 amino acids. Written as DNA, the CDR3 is TGTGCCAGCAGCTCCCGACAGGGAGAGGGGAGGATTGTACAGCCCCAGCATTTT. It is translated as CASSSRQGEGRIVQPQHF.

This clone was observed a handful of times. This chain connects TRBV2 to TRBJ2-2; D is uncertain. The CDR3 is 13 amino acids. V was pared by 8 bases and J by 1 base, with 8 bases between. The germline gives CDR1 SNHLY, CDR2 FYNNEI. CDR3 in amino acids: CASGQGNTGELFF. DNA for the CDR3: TGTGCCAGCGGGCAAGGGAACACCGGGGAGCTGTTTTTT.

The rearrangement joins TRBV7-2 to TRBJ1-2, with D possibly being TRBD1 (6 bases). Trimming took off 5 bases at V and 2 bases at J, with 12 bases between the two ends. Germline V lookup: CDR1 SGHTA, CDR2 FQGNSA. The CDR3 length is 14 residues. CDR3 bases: TGTGCCAGCAGCCCCGCAGGGGCGAACTATGGCTACACCTTC. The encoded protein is CASSPAGANYGYTF. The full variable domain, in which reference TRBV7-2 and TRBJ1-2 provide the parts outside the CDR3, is GAGVSQSPSNKVTEKGKDVELRCDPISGHTALYWYRQSLGQGLEFLIYFQGNSAPDKSGLPSDRFSAERTGGSVSTLTIQRTQQEDSAVYLCASSPAGANYGYTFGSGTRLTVV.

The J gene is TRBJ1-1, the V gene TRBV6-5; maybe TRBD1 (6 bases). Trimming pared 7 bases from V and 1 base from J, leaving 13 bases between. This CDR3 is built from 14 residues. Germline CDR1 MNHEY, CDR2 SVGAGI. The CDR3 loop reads CASIRGAANTEAFF. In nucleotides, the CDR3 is TGTGCCAGCATACGGGGGGCAGCGAACACTGAAGCTTTCTTT.

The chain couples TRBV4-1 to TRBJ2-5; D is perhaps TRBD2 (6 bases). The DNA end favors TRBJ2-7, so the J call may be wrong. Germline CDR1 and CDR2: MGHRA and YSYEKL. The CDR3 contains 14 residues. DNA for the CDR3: TGCGCCAGCAGCCAACTGGGGGGTATCCACGAGCAGTACTTC. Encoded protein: CASSQLGGIHEQYF.

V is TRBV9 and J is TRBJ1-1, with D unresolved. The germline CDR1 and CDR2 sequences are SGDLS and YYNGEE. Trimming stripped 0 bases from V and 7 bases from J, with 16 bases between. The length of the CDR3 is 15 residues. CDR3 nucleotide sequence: TGTGCCAGCAGCGTAGGCGACCCGGGGAGTGGTGAAGCTTTCTTT. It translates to CASSVGDPGSGEAFF.

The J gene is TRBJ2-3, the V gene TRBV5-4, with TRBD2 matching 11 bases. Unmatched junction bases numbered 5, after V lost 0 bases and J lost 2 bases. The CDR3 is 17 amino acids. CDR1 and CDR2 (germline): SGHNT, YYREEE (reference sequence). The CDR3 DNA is TGTGCCAGCAGCTTGGGGCTAGCGGGAGGAGCCACAGATACGCAGTATTTT. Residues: CASSLGLAGGATDTQYF.

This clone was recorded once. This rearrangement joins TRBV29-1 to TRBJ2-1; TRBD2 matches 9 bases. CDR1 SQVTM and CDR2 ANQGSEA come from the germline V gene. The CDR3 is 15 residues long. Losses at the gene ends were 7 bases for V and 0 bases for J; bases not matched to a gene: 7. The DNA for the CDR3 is TGCAGCGGGCGGGGGGGCCAGGGCTCCTACAATGAGCAGTTCTTC. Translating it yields CSGRGGQGSYNEQFF.

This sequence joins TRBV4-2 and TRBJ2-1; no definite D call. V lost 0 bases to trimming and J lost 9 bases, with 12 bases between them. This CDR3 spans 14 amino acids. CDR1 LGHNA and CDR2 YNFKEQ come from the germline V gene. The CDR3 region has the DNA TGTGCCAGCAGCCAAGAGGGCTTAGTAGGTGAGCAGTTCTTC. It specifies CASSQEGLVGEQFF.

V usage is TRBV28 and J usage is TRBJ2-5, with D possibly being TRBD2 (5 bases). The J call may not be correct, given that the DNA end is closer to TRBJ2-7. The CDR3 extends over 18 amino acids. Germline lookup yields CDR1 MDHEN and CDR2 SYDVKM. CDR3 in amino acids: CASSFPPDDSERSYEQYF. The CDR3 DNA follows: TGTGCCAGCAGTTTTCCCCCCGATGATAGCGAGCGGTCCTACGAGCAGTACTTC.

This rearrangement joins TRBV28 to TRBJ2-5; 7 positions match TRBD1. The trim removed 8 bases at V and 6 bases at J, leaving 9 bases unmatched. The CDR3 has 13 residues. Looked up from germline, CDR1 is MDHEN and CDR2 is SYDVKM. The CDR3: CASQTGSRKTQYF. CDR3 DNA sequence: TGTGCCAGCCAGACAGGGAGCCGAAAGACCCAGTACTTC.

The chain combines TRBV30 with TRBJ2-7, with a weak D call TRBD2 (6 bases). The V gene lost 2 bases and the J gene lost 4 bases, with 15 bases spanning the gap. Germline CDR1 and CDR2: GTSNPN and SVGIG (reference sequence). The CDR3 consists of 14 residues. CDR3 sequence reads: CAWSRPRDSYEQYF. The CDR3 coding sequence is TGTGCCTGGAGTAGACCCCGGGACTCATACGAGCAGTACTTC. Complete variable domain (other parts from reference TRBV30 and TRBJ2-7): SQTIHQWPATLVQPVGSPLSLECTVEGTSNPNLYWYRQAAGRGLQLLFYSVGIGQISSEVPQNLSASRPQDRQFILSSKKLLLSDSGFYLCAWSRPRDSYEQYFGPGTRLTVT.

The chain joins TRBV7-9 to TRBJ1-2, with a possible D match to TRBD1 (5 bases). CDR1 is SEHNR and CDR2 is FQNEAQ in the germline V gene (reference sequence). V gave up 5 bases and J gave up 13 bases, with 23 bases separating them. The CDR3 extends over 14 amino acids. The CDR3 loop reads CASSTGDTTDYATF. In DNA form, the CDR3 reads TGTGCCAGCAGCACTGGCGATACGACAGATTACGCCACCTTC.

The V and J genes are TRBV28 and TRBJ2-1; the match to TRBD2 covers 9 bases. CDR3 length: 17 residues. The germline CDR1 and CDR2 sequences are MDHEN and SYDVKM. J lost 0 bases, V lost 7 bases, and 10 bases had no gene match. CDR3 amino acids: CASNSLAGSSSYNEQFF. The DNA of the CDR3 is TGTGCCAGCAATAGCCTAGCGGGGTCTAGCTCCTACAATGAGCAGTTCTTC.